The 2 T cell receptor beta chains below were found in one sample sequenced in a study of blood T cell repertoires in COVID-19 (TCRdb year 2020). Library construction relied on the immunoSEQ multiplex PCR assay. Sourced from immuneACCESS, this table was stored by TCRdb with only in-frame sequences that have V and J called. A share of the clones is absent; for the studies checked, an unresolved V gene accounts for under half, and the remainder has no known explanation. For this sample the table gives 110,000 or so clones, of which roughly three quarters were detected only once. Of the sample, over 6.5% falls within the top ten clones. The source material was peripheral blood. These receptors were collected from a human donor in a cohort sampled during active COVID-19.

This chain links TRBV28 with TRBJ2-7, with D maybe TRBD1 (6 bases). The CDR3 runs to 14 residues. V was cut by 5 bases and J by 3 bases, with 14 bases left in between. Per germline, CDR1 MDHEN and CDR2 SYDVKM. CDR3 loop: CASSPRDISYEQYF. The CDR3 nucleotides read TGTGCCAGCAGTCCCCGGGACATCAGCTACGAGCAGTACTTC. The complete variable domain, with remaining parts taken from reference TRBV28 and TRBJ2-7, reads DVKVTQSSRYLVKRTGEKVFLECVQDMDHENMFWYRQDPGLGLRLIYFSYDVKMKEKGDIPEGYSVSREKKERFSLILESASTNQTSMYLCASSPRDISYEQYFGPGTRLTVT.

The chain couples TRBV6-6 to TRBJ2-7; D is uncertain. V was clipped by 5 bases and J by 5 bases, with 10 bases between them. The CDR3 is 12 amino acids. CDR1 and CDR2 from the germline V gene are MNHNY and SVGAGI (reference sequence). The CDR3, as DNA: TGTGCCAGCAGTCCCAGCGCAAACGAGCAGTACTTC. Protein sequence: CASSPSANEQYF.